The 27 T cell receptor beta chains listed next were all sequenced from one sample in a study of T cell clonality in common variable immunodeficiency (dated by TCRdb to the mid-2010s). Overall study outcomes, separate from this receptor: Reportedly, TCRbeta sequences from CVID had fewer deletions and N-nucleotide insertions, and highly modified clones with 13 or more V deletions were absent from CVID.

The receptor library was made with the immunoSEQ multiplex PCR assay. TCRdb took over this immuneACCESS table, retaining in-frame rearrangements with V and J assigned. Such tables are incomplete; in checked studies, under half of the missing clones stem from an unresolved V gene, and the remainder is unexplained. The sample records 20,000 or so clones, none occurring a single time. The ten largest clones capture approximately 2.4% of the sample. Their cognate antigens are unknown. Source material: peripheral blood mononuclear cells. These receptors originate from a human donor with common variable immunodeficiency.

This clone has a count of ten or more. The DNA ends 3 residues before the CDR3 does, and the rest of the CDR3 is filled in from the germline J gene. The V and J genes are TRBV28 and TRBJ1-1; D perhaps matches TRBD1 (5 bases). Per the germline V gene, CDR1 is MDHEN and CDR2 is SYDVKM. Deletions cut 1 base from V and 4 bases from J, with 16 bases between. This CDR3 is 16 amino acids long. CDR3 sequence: CASSLFGPGGGTEAFF. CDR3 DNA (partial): TGTGCCAGCAGTTTATTCGGTCCGGGGGGAGGCACTGAA.

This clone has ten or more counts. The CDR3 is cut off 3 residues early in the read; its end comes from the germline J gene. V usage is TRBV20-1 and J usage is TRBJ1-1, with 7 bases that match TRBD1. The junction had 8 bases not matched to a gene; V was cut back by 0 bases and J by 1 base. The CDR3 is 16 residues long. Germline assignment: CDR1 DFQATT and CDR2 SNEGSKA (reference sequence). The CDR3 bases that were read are TGCAGTGCTAGAGATCCAGGGGGAGTAACGAACACTGAA. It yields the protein CSARDPGGVTNTE. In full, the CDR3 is CSARDPGGVTNTEAFF.

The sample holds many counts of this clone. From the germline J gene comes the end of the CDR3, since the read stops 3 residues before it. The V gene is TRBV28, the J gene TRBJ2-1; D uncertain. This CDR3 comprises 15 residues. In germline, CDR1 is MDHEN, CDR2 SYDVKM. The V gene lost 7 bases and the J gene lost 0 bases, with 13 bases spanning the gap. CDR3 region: CASKETGSSYNEQFF. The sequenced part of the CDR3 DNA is TGTGCCAGCAAAGAGACTGGAAGCTCCTACAATGAG.

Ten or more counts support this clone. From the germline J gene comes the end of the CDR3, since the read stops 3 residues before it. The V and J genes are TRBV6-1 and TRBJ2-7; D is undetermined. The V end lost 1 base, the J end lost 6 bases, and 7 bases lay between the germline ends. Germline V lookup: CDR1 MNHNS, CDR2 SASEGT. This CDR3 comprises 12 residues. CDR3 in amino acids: CASSEGSREQYF. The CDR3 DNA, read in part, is TGTGCCAGCAGTGAAGGGTCGCGCGAG.

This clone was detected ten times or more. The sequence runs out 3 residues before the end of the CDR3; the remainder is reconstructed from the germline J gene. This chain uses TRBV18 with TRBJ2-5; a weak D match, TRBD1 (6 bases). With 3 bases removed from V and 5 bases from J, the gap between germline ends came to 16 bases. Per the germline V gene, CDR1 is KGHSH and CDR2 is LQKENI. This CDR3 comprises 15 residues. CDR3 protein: CASSPRQAQGETQYF. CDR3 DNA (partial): TGTGCCAGCTCACCCCGACAGGCCCAAGGGGAGACC. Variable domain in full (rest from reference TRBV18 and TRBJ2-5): NAGVMQNPRHLVRRRGQEARLRCSPMKGHSHVYWYRQLPEEGLKFMVYLQKENIIDESGMPKERFSAEFPKEGPSILRIQQVVRGDSAAYFCASSPRQAQGETQYFGPGTRLLVL.

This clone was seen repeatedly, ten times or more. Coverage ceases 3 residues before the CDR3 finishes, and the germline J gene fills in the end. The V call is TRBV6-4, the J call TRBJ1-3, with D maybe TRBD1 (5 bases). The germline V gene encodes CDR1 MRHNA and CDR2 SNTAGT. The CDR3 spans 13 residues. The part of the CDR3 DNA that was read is TGTGCCAGCAGTGACTCGATTGGGACTAGC. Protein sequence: CASSDSIGTS. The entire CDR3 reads CASSDSIGTSIYF.

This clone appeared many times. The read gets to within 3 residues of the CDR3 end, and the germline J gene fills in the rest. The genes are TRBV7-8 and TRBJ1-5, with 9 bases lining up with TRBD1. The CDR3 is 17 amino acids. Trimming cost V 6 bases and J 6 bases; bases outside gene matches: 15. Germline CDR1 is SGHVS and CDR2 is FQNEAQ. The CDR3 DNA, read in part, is TGTGCCAGCAGAGAGGGACAGGGCCTTGCGCGGACTCAGCCC. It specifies CASREGQGLARTQP. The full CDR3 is CASREGQGLARTQPQHF. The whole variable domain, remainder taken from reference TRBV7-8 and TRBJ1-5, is GAGVSQSPRYKVAKRGQDVALRCDPISGHVSLFWYQQALGQGPEFLTYFQNEAQLDKSGLPSDRFFAERPEGSVSTLKIQRTQQEDSAVYLCASREGQGLARTQPQHFGDGTRLSIL.

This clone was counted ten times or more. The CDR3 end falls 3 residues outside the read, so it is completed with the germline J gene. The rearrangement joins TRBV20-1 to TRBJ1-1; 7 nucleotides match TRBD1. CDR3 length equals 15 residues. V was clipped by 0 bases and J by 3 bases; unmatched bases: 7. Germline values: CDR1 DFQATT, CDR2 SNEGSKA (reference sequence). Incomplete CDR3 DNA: TGCAGTGCTAGAGATTATTTAGACAGGGACACTGAA. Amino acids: CSARDYLDRDTE. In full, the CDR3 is CSARDYLDRDTEAFF.

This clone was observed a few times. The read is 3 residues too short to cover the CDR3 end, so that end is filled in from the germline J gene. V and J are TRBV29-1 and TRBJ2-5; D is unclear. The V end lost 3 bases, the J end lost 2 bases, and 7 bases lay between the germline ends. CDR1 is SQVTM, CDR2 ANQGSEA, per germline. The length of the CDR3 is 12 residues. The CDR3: CSVDPQQETQYF. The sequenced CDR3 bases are TGCAGCGTTGATCCACAGCAAGAGACC.

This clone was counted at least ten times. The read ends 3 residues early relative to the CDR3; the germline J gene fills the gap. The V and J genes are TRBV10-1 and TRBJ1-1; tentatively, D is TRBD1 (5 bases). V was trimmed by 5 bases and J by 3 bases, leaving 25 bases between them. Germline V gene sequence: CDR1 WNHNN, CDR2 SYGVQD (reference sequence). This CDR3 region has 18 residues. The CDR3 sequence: CASSLPPARTYRYTEAFF. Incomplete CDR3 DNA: TGCGCCAGCAGTTTACCCCCGGCCAGGACATACCGGTACACTGAA.

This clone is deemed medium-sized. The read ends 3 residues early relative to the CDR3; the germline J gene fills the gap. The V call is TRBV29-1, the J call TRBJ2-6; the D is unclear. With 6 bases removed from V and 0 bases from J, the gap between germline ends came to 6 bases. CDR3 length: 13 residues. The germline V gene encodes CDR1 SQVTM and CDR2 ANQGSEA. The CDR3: CSVGPSGANVLTF. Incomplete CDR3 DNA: TGCAGCGTCGGTCCCTCTGGGGCCAACGTC.

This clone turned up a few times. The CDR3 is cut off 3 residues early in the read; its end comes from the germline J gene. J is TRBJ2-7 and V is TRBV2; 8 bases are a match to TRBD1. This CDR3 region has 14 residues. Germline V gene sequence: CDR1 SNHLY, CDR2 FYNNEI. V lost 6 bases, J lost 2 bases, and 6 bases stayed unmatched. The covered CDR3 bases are TGTGCCAGCAGATTGACAGGGGCGGCCTACGAG. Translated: CASRLTGAAYE. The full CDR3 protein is CASRLTGAAYEQYF.

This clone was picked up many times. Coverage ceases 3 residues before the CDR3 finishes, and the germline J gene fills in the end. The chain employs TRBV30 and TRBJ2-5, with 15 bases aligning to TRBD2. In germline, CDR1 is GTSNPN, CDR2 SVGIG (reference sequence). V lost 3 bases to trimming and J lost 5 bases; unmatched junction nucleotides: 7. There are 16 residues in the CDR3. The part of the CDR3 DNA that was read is TGTGCCTGGAGCCTCGGACTAGCGGGAGGGACCGAGACC. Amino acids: CAWSLGLAGGTET. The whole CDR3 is CAWSLGLAGGTETQYF.

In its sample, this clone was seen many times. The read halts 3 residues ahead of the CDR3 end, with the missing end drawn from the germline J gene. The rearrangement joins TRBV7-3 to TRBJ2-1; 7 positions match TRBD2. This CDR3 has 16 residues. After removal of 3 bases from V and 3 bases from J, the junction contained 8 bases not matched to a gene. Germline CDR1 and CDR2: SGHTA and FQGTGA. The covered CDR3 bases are TGTGCCAGCAGCTTCGGTTCTAGCGGTCTCTACAATGAG. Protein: CASSFGSSGLYNE. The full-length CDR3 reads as CASSFGSSGLYNEQFF.

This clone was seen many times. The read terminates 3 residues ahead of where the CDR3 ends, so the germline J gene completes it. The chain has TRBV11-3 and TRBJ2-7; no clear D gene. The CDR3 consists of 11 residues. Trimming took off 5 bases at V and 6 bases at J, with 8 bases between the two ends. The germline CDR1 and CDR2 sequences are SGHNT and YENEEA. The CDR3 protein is CASSMKGEQYF. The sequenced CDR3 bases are TGTGCCAGCAGCATGAAGGGCGAG.

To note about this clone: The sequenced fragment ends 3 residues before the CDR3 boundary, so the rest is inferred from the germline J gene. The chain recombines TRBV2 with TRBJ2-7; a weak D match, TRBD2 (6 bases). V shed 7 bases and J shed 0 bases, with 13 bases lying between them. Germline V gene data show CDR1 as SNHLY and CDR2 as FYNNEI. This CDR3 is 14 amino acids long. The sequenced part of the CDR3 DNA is TGTGCCAGCAAGGTGTTGACTAGCTCCTACGAG. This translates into CASKVLTSSYE. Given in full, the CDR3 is CASKVLTSSYEQYF.

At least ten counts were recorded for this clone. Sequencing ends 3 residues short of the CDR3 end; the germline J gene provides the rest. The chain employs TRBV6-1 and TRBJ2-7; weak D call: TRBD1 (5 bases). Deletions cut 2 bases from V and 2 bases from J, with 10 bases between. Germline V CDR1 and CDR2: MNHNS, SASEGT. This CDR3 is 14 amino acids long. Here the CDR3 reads CASSERKGTYEQYF. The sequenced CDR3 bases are TGTGCCAGCAGTGAAAGAAAGGGGACCTACGAG.

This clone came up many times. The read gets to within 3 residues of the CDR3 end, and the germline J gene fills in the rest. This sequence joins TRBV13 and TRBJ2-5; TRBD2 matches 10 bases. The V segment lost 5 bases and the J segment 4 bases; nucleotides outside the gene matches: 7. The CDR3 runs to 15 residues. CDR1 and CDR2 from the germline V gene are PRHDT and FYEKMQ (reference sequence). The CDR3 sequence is CASSTGLAATETQYF. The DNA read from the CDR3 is TGTGCCAGCAGCACCGGACTAGCGGCTACAGAGACC.

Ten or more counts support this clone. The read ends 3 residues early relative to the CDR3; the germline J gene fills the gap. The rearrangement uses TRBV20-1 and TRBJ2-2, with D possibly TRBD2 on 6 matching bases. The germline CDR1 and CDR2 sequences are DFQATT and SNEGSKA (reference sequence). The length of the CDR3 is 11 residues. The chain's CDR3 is CSSGGSGQLFF. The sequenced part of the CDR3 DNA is TGCAGTTCCGGGGGAAGTGGACAG.

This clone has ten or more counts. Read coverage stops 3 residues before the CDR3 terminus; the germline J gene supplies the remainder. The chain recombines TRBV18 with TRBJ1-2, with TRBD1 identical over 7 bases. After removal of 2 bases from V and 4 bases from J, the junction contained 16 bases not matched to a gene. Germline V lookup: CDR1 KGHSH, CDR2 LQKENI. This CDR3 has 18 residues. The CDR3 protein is CASSPETGALYSTYGYTF. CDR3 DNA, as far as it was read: TGTGCCAGCTCACCAGAAACAGGGGCCCTCTACTCTACCTATGGC.

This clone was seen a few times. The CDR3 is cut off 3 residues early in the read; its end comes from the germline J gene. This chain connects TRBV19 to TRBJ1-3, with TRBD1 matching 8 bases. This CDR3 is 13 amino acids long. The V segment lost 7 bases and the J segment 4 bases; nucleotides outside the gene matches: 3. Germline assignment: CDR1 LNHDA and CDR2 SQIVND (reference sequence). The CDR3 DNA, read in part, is TGTGCCAGTACCCGGGACAGGGGAAACACC. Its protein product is CASTRDRGNT. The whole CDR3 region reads CASTRDRGNTIYF. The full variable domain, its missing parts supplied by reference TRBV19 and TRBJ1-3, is DGGITQSPKYLFRKEGQNVTLSCEQNLNHDAMYWYRQDPGQGLRLIYYSQIVNDFQKGDIAEGYSVSREKKESFPLTVTSAQKNPTAFYLCASTRDRGNTIYFGEGSWLTVV.

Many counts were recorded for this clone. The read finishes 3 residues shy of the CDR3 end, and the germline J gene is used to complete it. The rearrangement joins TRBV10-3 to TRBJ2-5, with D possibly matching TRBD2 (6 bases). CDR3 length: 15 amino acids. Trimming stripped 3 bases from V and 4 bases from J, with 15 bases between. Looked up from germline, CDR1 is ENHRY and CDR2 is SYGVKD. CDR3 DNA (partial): TGTGCCATCAGTGAAGGGCCCAACGGGGGAGAGACC. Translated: CAISEGPNGGET. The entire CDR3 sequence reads CAISEGPNGGETQYF.

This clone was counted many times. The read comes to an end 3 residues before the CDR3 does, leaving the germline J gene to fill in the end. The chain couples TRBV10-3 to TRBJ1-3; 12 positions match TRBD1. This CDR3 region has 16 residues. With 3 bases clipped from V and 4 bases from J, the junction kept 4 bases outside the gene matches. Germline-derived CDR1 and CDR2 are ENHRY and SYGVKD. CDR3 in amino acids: CAISEGTGGSGNTIYF. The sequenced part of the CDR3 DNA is TGTGCCATCAGTGAAGGGACAGGGGGCTCAGGAAACACC.

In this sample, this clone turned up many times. CDR3 DNA (partial): TGTGCCAGCAGCCAAGATAAAGCAAGGAACACTGAA. It is translated as CASSQDKARNTE. The complete CDR3 reads CASSQDKARNTEAFF. This chain joins TRBV14 and TRBJ1-1; no clear D gene. Read coverage stops 3 residues before the CDR3 terminus; the germline J gene supplies the remainder. Germline V gene sequence: CDR1 SGHDN, CDR2 FVKESK. V dropped 0 bases and J dropped 1 base, with 9 bases sitting between them. This CDR3 is 15 amino acids long.

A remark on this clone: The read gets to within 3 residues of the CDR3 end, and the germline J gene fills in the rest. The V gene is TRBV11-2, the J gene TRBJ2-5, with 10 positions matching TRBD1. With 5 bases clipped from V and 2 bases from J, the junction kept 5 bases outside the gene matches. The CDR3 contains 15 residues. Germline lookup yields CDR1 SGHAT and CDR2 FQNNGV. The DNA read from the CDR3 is TGTGCCAGCAGCCATAGGACAGGGGGACAAGAGACC. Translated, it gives CASSHRTGGQET. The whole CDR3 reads CASSHRTGGQETQYF.

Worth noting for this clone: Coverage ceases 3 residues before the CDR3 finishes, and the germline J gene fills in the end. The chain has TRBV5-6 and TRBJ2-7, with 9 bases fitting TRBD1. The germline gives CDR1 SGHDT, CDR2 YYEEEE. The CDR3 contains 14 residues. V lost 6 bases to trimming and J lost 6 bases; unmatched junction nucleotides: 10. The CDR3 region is CASNPGQGIREQYF. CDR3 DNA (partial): TGTGCCAGCAATCCGGGACAGGGTATTCGCGAG.

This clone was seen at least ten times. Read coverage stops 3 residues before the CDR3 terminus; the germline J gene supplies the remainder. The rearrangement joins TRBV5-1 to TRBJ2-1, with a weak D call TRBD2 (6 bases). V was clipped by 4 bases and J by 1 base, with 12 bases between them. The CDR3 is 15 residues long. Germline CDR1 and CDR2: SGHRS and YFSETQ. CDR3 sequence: CASSAGDSSYNEQFF. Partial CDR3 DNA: TGCGCCAGCAGCGCCGGGGACTCGTCCTACAATGAG.